The present entry profiles one TCR beta chain with its context. The data belong to a study of T-cell memory formation after mild COVID-19. TCRdb reanalysed the 5' RACE reads using MiXCR and keeps one entry per CDR3 protein. This table holds fewer than 700,000 distinct CDR3 sequences, about 20% found once. The V and J ends lost 3 bases and 0 bases respectively, with 6 bases between them. This CDR3 is built from 15 residues. The sequence came from an adult woman who had mild COVID-19 (a few samples of this study predate the infection). Cell type and time point are not known. The J gene is TRBJ2-6, the V gene TRBV12-3 or TRBV12-4; D is uncertain. The sample taken for sequencing was PBMCs or a T cell subset sorted from them (not recorded which). The CDR3 region is CASSLKGSGANVLTF. CDR3 DNA sequence: TGTGCCAGCAGTTTGAAGGGCTCTGGGGCCAACGTCCTGACTTTC.